The rows below give T cell receptor beta chains drawn from one sample of a study of T cell changes during pregnancy in multiple sclerosis. The data were produced by immunoSEQ multiplex PCR, yet TCRdb's version contains in-frame clones alone and is incomplete. The sample consists of some 60,000 clones, about nine tenths of them appearing once. The source material was peripheral blood, sampled in the second trimester of pregnancy. These receptors came from a female donor with multiple sclerosis, enrolled in a pregnancy study. Each CDR3 is given with its conserved first and last residue. A D gene is named only where the DNA matches it firmly. Not every row has a clone size; where given, it reads once, few, many or a size class.

v_gene	d_gene	abundance	j_gene	CDR3nt	CDR3aa
TRBV5-4	.	.	TRBJ2-5	TGTGCCAGCGGGCCCTCCGGAGGTGGGGAGACCCAGTACTTC	CASGPSGGGETQYF
TRBV5-1	TRBD2	.	TRBJ2-7	TGCGCCAGCAGCTTGGTTGTAGCGGGCGAGCAGTACTTC	CASSLVVAGEQYF
TRBV7-6	TRBD2	.	TRBJ2-3	TGTGCCAGCAGCTCCTGGGCCGGGACTAGCGGTAGCACAGATACGCAGTATTTT	CASSSWAGTSGSTDTQYF
TRBV5-6	TRBD1	.	TRBJ1-1	TGTGCCAGCAGCTTGGCCCCGACAGGGGGAGGGACTGAAGCTTTCTTT	CASSLAPTGGGTEAFF
TRBV6-1	TRBD1	once	TRBJ2-7	TGTGCCAGCAGCGTCATACAGGGGGCGCAGGGCGAGCAGTACTTC	CASSVIQGAQGEQYF
TRBV2	.	few	TRBJ2-2	TGTGCCAGCAGTGATGTCGGGGGAGCCGGGGAGCTGTTTTTT	CASSDVGGAGELFF
TRBV30	TRBD1	few	TRBJ1-2	TGTGCCTGGTTAGGGACAGCCCTTATCGACTCCTATGGCTACACCTTC	CAWLGTALIDSYGYTF
TRBV7-2	TRBD2	.	TRBJ2-7	TGTGCCAGCAGCTCACTAGCGGGGGGTACCTCCTACGAGCAGTACTTC	CASSSLAGGTSYEQYF
TRBV5-4	.	.	TRBJ1-1	TGTGCCAGCAGCTTGTGGAGGGCAGGAACTGAAGCTTTCTTT	CASSLWRAGTEAFF
TRBV4-3	TRBD1	.	TRBJ1-1	TGCGCCAGCAGCCGGGGACAGGCCGGTACTGAAGCTTTCTTT	CASSRGQAGTEAFF
TRBV6-1	TRBD1	.	TRBJ1-2	TGTGCCAGCAGTGAAGCCACAGGGGGCCCCTATGGCTACACCTTC	CASSEATGGPYGYTF
TRBV5-6	.	.	TRBJ1-5	TGTGCCAGCAGCTTCGCGGGGGGTTGGCCGACCAATCAGCCCCAGCATTTT	CASSFAGGWPTNQPQHF
TRBV11-2	TRBD1	few	TRBJ1-1	TGTGCCAGCAGCTTAGGGGGACAGGGGAACACTGAAGCTTTCTTT	CASSLGGQGNTEAFF
TRBV4-3	TRBD2	.	TRBJ2-3	TGCGCCAGCAGCCAAGTGTCTAGCGGGGGGGCAGATACGCAGTATTTT	CASSQVSSGGADTQYF
TRBV4-1	TRBD1	.	TRBJ1-6	TGCGCCAGCAGCCAAAGGACAGGTGATTCACCCCTCCACTTT	CASSQRTGDSPLHF
TRBV18	.	.	TRBJ2-3	TGTGCCAGCTCACCACCCTCGAGTCGCGAAGATACGCAGTATTTT	CASSPPSSREDTQYF
TRBV27	.	.	TRBJ1-2	TGTGCCAGCACCGAGCGGGGGGAATCTAACTATGGCTACACCTTC	CASTERGESNYGYTF
TRBV2	TRBD1	.	TRBJ2-2	TGTGCCAGCAGTCACCCGGGACAGGGGGGATGGTTCGGCACCGGGGAGCTGTTTTTT	CASSHPGQGGWFGTGELFF
TRBV19	TRBD2	.	TRBJ2-3	TGTGCCAGTAGTGGGACTAGCGGGGGGGTCACAGATACGCAGTATTTT	CASSGTSGGVTDTQYF
TRBV7-9	TRBD2	.	TRBJ2-1	TGTGCCAGCACTAGCGGGGGGGCAAATGAGCAGTTCTTC	CASTSGGANEQFF
TRBV2	.	.	TRBJ2-3	TGTGCCAGCAGCCTAGCGACTAGCACAGATACGCAGTATTTT	CASSLATSTDTQYF
TRBV2	TRBD2	.	TRBJ2-1	TGTGCCAGCAGTGAAGAAGTGCGGGGGGATGAGCAGTTCTTC	CASSEEVRGDEQFF
TRBV6-5	.	.	TRBJ1-6	TGTGCCAGCAGTTCCTCTCATCTAGATAATTCACCCCTCCACTTT	CASSSSHLDNSPLHF
TRBV6-5	.	.	TRBJ1-5	TGTGCCAGCAGCCGAGCCCAGGGCTTCAATCAGCCCCAGCATTTT	CASSRAQGFNQPQHF
TRBV9	TRBD1	.	TRBJ1-5	TGTGCCAGCAGCGTGGGGGGACAGGACAATCAGCCCCAGCATTTT	CASSVGGQDNQPQHF
TRBV27	.	.	TRBJ1-3	TGTGCCAGCAGTTACTCTCAGGTAAGCTCTGGAAACACCATATATTTT	CASSYSQVSSGNTIYF
TRBV7-9	.	.	TRBJ2-7	TGTGCCAGCAGCTTACGTGGAGGGGCCCACGAGCAGTACTTC	CASSLRGGAHEQYF
TRBV2	TRBD1	few	TRBJ2-6	TGTGCCAGCAATTTAGGGACAGCTGGGGCCAACGTCCTGACTTTC	CASNLGTAGANVLTF
TRBV30	TRBD2	.	TRBJ2-1	TGTGCCTGGAGTGTCGGACTAGCGGGGGGGCTCGAGCAGTTCTTC	CAWSVGLAGGLEQFF
TRBV2	TRBD1	once	TRBJ2-5	TGTGCCAGCAGTGGACAGGGTGTGGAGACCCAGTACTTC	CASSGQGVETQYF
TRBV28	.	.	TRBJ1-6	TGTGCCTGCGGGGCAGGGACGTTCAATAATTCACCCCTCCACTTT	CACGAGTFNNSPLHF
TRBV6-5	TRBD1	.	TRBJ2-3	TGTGCCAGCAGGGGGACAGGGAGACCAGATACGCAGTATTTT	CASRGTGRPDTQYF
TRBV6-6	TRBD1	.	TRBJ1-2	TGTGCCAGCAGTTACGGACAGGGGGCGGGTGGCTACACCTTC	CASSYGQGAGGYTF
TRBV5-6	TRBD1	.	TRBJ2-3	TGTGCCAGCAGCCTGGCCGGGACAGGGCCCCCAGATACGCAGTATTTT	CASSLAGTGPPDTQYF
TRBV7-3	.	.	TRBJ1-1	TGTGCCAGCAGCGAGGGGCAGGGGCTAAGGACTGAAGCTTTCTTT	CASSEGQGLRTEAFF
TRBV15	.	.	TRBJ1-1	TGTGCCACCAGCAGAGATCTAGAGAGTGCGGCGAACACTGAAGCTTTCTTT	CATSRDLESAANTEAFF
TRBV5-8	.	.	TRBJ1-5	TGTGCCAGCAGGCCCCCAATTCAGGGGTTAGGCAATCAGCCCCAGCATTTT	CASRPPIQGLGNQPQHF
TRBV27	TRBD2	once	TRBJ2-5	TGTGCCAGCAGACAGACTAGCGGGGGGTTCCAAGAGACCCAGTACTTC	CASRQTSGGFQETQYF
TRBV6-1	.	.	TRBJ2-1	TGTGCCAGCAGCTTCCGTTACAATGAGCAGTTCTTC	CASSFRYNEQFF
TRBV9	TRBD2	.	TRBJ2-1	TGTGCCAGCAGCGGTCTTAGCGGGGGGCGAGGCTCCTACAATGAGCAGTTCTTC	CASSGLSGGRGSYNEQFF
TRBV29-1	.	.	TRBJ2-7	TGCAGCGTTGGGTCGAGGCTAGTCGTACCCTACGAGCAGTACTTC	CSVGSRLVVPYEQYF
TRBV11-2	.	.	TRBJ2-5	TGTGCCAGCAGCTTTTCCTTGGGCTTTGGGGAGACCCAGTACTTC	CASSFSLGFGETQYF
TRBV5-4	TRBD1	.	TRBJ2-7	TGTGCCAGCAGCTCGACCCCGGACAGGCACAGGGACGAGCAGTACTTC	CASSSTPDRHRDEQYF
TRBV30	TRBD1	once	TRBJ1-2	TGTGCCAACCGGGACAGCGCTTCAGTAGGTGGCTACACCTTC	CANRDSASVGGYTF
TRBV2	.	.	TRBJ1-1	TGTGCGACAAATGTGGAATTGGGCACTGAAGCTTTCTTT	CATNVELGTEAFF
TRBV19	.	once	TRBJ1-6	TGTGCCAGTAGTCCGTGGAGCGCGCATAATTCACCCCTCCACTTT	CASSPWSAHNSPLHF
TRBV5-1	TRBD1	.	TRBJ1-6	TGCGCCAGCAGCTTGCGGGACAGGGGGCTTTCACCCCTCCACTTT	CASSLRDRGLSPLHF
TRBV5-1	.	.	TRBJ2-4	TGCGCCAGCAGCTTGGTGCCGGGAACGGACATTCAGTACTTC	CASSLVPGTDIQYF
TRBV30	.	.	TRBJ2-1	TGTGCCTGGAGTGTAGCCATCGGTTTCCCCTACAATGAGCAGTTCTTC	CAWSVAIGFPYNEQFF
TRBV14	.	.	TRBJ2-5	TGTGCCAGCAGCCCCTTTGTGGGGGGAACCCAAGAGACCCAGTACTTC	CASSPFVGGTQETQYF